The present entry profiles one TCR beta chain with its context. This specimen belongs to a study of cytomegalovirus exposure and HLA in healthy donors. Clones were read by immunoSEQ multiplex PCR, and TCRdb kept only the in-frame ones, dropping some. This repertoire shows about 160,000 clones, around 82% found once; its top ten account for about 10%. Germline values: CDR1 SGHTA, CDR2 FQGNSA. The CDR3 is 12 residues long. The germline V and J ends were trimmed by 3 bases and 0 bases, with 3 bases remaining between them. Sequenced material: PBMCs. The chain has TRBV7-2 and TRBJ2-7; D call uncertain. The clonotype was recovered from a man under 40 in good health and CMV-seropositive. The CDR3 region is CASSFSSYEQYF. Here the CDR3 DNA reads TGTGCCAGCAGCTTTAGCTCCTACGAGCAGTACTTC.